This T cell receptor beta chain stems from a study of T cell responses to AZD1222 COVID-19 vaccine. Study summary: Pooling of second doses given at about 4 or about 12 weeks was done.

Remarks on this clone: Its antigen is as yet unknown.

The assay was immunoSEQ multiplex PCR, and TCRdb's table has in-frame clones only and misses some. The sample yields around 160,000 clones, approximately 88% seen once. Findings and limits, study-wide: Seropositivity was recorded at baseline in only a handful of AZD1222 recipients. Reportedly, close to half of spike-specific TCRs are directed against unmutated variant regions. Distributed over spike, vaccine-associated CD4 TCRs predominated at 160-218 and 743-854.

The clonotype originates from an adult in good health. Source: peripheral blood, taken on day 0 of AZD1222 vaccination.

For the CDR3, the DNA is TGTGCCAGCAGCGCGATGTCCAGCGGGGGCCCAACCTACGAGCAGTACTTC. Residues: CASSAMSSGGPTYEQYF. The V call is TRBV7-2, the J call TRBJ2-7; 8 positions match TRBD2. Trimming removed 5 bases from V and 2 bases from J; junction bases left unmatched: 14. The CDR3 has 17 residues. Germline V lookup: CDR1 SGHTA, CDR2 FQGNSA.